The source of this T cell receptor beta chain is a study of beta chain features in type 1 diabetes. Whole-study results and caveats: In all four CD4+ subsets, TCRB CDR3 length was significantly, moderately reduced in type 1 diabetes.

V shed 6 bases and J shed 5 bases, with 16 bases lying between them. From germline, CDR1 is LNHDA and CDR2 SQIVND (reference sequence). The CDR3 is 14 residues long. This clone was seen a single time. Its antigen is still unknown. Reverse transcribing all isolated RNA meant expressed TCRB transcripts were sequenced. Libraries were prepared by immunoSEQ multiplex PCR; TCRdb keeps only in-frame clonotypes and omits some of them. The table records around 710,000 clones, around 11% of them present only once. The sequence came from a man aged 25-45 years with type 1 diabetes. The sample was naive CD4+ T cells from blood. This chain uses TRBV19 with TRBJ1-2; the D gene is possibly TRBD1 (5 bases). CDR3 nucleotide sequence: TGTGCCAGTAGAAGCTGGGGCAGCGGTTATGGCTACACCTTC. It specifies CASRSWGSGYGYTF.